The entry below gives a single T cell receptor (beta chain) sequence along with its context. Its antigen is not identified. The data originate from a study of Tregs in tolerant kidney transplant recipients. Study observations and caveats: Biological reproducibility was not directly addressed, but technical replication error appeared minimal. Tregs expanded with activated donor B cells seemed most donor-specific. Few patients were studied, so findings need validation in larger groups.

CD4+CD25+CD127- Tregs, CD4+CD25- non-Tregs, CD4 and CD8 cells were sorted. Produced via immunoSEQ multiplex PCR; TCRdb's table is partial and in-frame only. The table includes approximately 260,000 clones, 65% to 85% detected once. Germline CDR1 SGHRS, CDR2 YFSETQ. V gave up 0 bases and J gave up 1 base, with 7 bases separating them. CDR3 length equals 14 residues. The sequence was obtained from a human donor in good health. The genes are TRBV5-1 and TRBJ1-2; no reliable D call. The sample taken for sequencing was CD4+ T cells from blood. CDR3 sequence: CASSLGANNYGYTF. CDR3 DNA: TGCGCCAGCAGCTTGGGGGCCAATAACTATGGCTACACCTTC.